Given below is one T cell receptor beta chain in context. This CDR3 has 15 amino acids. The V gene lost 2 bases and the J gene lost 4 bases, with 13 bases spanning the gap. CDR1 and CDR2 from the germline V gene are KGHSH and LQKENI. The sample originates from a study of blood T cell repertoires in COVID-19. TCRdb's copy holds only in-frame clones and misses some; the assay was immunoSEQ multiplex PCR. This table has about 180,000 clones, about 90% appearing once. Participants' own reports of clinical history determined their cohort assignment. V and J are TRBV18 and TRBJ2-3, with D possibly TRBD2 on 5 matching bases. Sequences were obtained from PBMCs or T cells enriched from blood (not recorded which). This TCR derives from a human donor with acute COVID-19. The donor label of this sample is uncertain. CDR3: CASSPIPGGADTQYF. The DNA of the CDR3 is TGTGCCAGCTCACCAATTCCTGGAGGAGCAGATACGCAGTATTTT.